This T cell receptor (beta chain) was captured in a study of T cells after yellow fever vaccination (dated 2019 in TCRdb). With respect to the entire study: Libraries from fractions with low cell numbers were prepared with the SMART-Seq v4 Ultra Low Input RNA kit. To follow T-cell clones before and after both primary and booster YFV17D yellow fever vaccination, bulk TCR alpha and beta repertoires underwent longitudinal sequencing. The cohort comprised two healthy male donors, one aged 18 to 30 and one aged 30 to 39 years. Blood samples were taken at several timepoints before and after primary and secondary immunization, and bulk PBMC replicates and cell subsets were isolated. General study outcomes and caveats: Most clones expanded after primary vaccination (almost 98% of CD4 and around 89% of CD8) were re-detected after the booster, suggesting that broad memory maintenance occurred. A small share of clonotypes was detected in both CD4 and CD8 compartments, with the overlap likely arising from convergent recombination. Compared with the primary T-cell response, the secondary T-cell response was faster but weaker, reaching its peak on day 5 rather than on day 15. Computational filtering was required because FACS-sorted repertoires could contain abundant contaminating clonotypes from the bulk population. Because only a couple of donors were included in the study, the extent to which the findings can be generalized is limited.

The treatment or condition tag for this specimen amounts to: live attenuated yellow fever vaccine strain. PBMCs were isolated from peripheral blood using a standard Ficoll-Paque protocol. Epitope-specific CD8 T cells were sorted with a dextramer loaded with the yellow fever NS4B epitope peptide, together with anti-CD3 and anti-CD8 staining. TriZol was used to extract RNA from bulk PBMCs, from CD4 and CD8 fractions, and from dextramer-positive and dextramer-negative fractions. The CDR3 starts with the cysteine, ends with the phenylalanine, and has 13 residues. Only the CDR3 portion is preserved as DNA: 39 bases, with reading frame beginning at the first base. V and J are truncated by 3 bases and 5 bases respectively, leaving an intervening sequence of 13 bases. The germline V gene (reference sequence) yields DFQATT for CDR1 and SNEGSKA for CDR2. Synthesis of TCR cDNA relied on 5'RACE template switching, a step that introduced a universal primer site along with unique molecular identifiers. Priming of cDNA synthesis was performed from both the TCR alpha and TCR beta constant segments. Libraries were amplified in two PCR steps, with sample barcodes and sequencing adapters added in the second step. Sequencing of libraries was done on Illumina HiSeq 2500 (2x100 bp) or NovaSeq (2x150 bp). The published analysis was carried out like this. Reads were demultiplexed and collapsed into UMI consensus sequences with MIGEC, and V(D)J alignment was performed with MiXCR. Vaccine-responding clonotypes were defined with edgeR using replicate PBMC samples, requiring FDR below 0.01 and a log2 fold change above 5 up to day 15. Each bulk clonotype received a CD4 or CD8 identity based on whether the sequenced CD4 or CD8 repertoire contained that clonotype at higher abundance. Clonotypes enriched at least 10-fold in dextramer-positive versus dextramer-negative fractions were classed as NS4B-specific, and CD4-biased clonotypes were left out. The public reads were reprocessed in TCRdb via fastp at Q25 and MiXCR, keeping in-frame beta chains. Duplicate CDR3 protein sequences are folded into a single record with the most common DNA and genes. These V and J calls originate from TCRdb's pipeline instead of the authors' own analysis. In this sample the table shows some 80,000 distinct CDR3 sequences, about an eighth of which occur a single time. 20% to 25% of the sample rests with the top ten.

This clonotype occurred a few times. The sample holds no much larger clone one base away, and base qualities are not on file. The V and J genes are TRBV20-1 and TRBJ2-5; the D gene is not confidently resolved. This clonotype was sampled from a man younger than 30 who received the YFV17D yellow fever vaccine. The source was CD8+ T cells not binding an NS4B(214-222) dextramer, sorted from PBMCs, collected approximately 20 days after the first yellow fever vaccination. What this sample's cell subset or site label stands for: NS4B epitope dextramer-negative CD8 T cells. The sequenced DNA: TGCAGTGCTAGGGCCGCCGGCGGCGAGACCCAGTACTTC. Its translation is CSARAAGGETQYF.